This TCR beta chain originates from a study of blood T cell repertoires in COVID-19 (TCRdb year 2020). Background for the entire study: The collaborator samples originated in the United States, Italy and Spain and spanned the acute and convalescent phases of COVID-19. The prospective study material was composed of cDNA or gDNA derived from T cells, B-cell-depleted T cells, or PBMCs. The dataset comprised deeply sampled blood TCRbeta repertoires from subjects exposed to, actively infected with, or recovered from COVID-19. The repertoires were released in a freely available public database meant as a resource for research on the immune response to SARS-CoV-2. Samples were obtained from the ongoing ImmuneRACE study (first 160 participants) and from over 1,000 subjects provided by 6 global collaborators. The sample metadata nearly always contained a de-identified subject ID, COVID-19 status, age in years and sex. Where HLA class I and class II types were available, the types were taken from metadata supplied by the sample provider, not from assay-based typing.

Whole blood was collected in K2EDTA tubes by collaborating institutions according to the institutions' own protocols. Collaborator samples were shipped for TCRbeta analysis as frozen whole blood, isolated PBMCs, or DNA extracted from either sample type. TCRbeta CDR3 regions were amplified from genomic DNA using the immunoSEQ Assay, a bias-controlled multiplex PCR. The authors' analysis ran thus. The number of nucleated cells in each sample was estimated from the amplification of reference gene primers within the assay. Sequence reads were collapsed and filtered to measure the absolute abundance of every unique TCRbeta CDR3 rearrangement. For each sample, productive Simpson clonality was calculated as the square root of Simpson's diversity index over productive rearrangements. TCRdb limited this immuneACCESS table to in-frame rearrangements with V and J called. A share of clones is missing; checked studies link under half to unresolved V genes, and the rest is unexplained. For V, J and clone size, that table is used; D and trimming come from the DNA. Across this sample there are approximately 250,000 clones, with more than 80% seen only once. Around 5.5% of the sample goes to the ten largest clones.

The paper's findings and limits, for the study overall: How much clinical and demographic metadata was included differed by source and by participant, and the metadata was provided uncurated.

The sample holds one count of this clone. What antigen it recognizes has not been identified. Within one base of it there is no much larger clone, and no base qualities were kept. Looking up the germline V gene yields CDR1 SGHAT and CDR2 FQNNGV. Its CDR3 holds 15 amino acids, cysteine through phenylalanine. Just CDR3 DNA is preserved here, 45 bases in frame from base 1. Unmatched junction bases come to 6, with V trimmed by 5 bases and J by 3 bases. Here the chain combines TRBV11-2 and TRBJ2-3, and 9 bases in between align with TRBD1. This TCR derives from a human donor in a cohort sampled during active COVID-19. Sequencing input: peripheral blood. CDR3 protein: CASSLDRGGTDTQYF. Read as DNA, the sequence is TGTGCCAGCAGCCTGGACAGGGGTGGGACAGATACGCAGTATTTT.